This T cell receptor beta chain was recorded in a study of human T cells and chemical hapten exposure (dated by TCRdb to about 2021). Some background on the complete study: For sensitization, 2% DPC in acetone was applied to a 2 cm by 2 cm area of upper inner arm skin. The study tracked peripheral blood TCR repertoire changes in vivo during primary and secondary sensitization to the hapten diphenylcyclopropenone (DPC) in alopecia patients. Patch tests used Finn chambers with 0.01% DPC on the upper back, scored after 6 days by International Contact Dermatitis Research Group standards. For TCR sequencing, blood came from 25 to 35 alopecia patients at anywhere from one to four time points (pre-sensitization, 2, 6 and 24 weeks). Most of the patients in the cohort were female, and the cohort covered alopecia areata with under or over 50% scalp involvement, alopecia totalis and alopecia universalis. Weekly therapeutic DPC doses were additionally applied to the scalp of patients throughout the approximately 23-week study period. Libraries were pooled for sequencing, and variation in per-sample TCR yields was attributed mainly to small differences in library volumes within the pool. Patient blood was sampled pre-sensitization (week 0) and at 2, 6 and about 24 weeks after DPC sensitization.

The label giving this sample's time point can be read as: pre-sensitization, week 0. The meaning of the sample's treatment or condition label: therapeutic diphenylcyclopropenone sensitization with weekly scalp DPC. At every patch-test visit, the blood draw took place before the patch test was put on. Patients were eligible if aged 18 to 70, diagnosed with alopecia and judged suitable for DPC therapy, and pregnant patients were excluded. Unfractionated whole blood was collected in Tempus Blood RNA tubes, and total RNA was extracted from that blood. The library was produced with RACE. The data were produced on a NextSeq 500. During library preparation, unique molecular identifiers were attached to individual cDNA molecules so that TCRs could be counted quantitatively and reproducibly. For every blood RNA sample, sequencing covered both the TCR alpha and TCR beta chains. From the authors' description of their analysis: Samples had a median of roughly 98,000 TCRs, with a range from about 23,224 to 690,600. The Decombinator software suite was used to annotate the V, J and CDR3 of the TCR reads. To make PS versus PT1 abundance plots, every sample was subsampled to the same number of TCRs (28,000). TCRs were defined as expanded if absent before sensitization and observed at least eight times at the 2-week time point. TCRdb reprocessed the public reads (quality trimming at Q25 with fastp, clone calling with MiXCR) and kept in-frame beta chains. Each entry merges the rows of one CDR3 protein and shows their most common DNA and genes. TCRdb's processing, not the study's, gives the V and J calls here. The sample has some 360,000 distinct CDR3 sequences on record, approximately 5% of them singletons. The ten largest clones capture 2% to 3% of the sample.

The CDR1 and CDR2 encoded by the germline V gene (reference sequence) are GTSNPN and SVGIG. V is shortened by 0 bases, J by 0 bases, and the region joining them spans 10 bases. The CDR3 covers 15 residues, taking in both the cysteine and the phenylalanine. Of the read, only the CDR3 DNA is kept; its 45 bases are in frame from base 1. The paper as a whole reports these results and caveats: Repeated subsampling changed both the strength of the expansion versus patch-test correlation and the threshold at which the correlation became significant. Expanded TCRs formed significantly more large CDR3 similarity clusters than pre-sensitization or healthy control sets, consistent with antigen-driven responses. Because all patients had alopecia, a presumed autoimmune disease, the immune response of the patients might differ from that of healthy individuals. Patch test score was positively correlated with the number of PT1 expanded TCRs, with significance at thresholds 8, 16 and 32 but not at 4. No change with DPC sensitization was found in the number of TCRs above 1 in 1000 frequency, and no evidence of global repertoire structure alterations was found.

The table lists this clonotype with many counts. This receptor's antigen is unknown. The input lacks base qualities; no much larger clone sits a single base away. Recombination connected TRBV30 to TRBJ2-3, with the D gene uncertain. This specimen was whole blood, taken in connection with sensitization to the hapten diphenylcyclopropenone (DPC). This clonotype was obtained from a woman aged 45 to 65 with alopecia areata. Some clones in this sample may be carry-over from other donors' samples. The CDR3 protein: CAWSVRIISTDTQYF. The bases are TGTGCCTGGAGTGTACGGATCATTAGCACAGATACGCAGTATTTT.